Each of the 26 T cell receptor beta chains below was sequenced from the same sample in a study of metastatic and nonmetastatic thyroid tumors. TCRdb re-analyzed the PCR reads using MiXCR. The table includes some 25,000 clones, about 20% detected once. Thyroid surgery had not been preceded by any treatment in any patient. Sequencing was done on a sample of blood. The receptors were gathered from a female donor with papillary thyroid cancer or a benign thyroid nodule (not recorded which). Some clones in this sample may be carry-over from other donors' samples.

This clone was seen ten or more times. This sample includes further DNA sequences coding for the same CDR3. The V and J genes are TRBV30 and TRBJ1-2, with D maybe TRBD1 (5 bases). Per the germline V gene, CDR1 is GTSNPN and CDR2 is SVGIG (reference sequence). The CDR3 is 14 amino acids. Trimming shortened V by 3 bases and J by 5 bases, and 16 bases separated the two germline ends. The CDR3 region has the DNA TGTGCCTGGAGCGCCTTTTCGGGACGGTATGGCTACACCTTC. This codes for CAWSAFSGRYGYTF.

This chain uses TRBV5-1 with TRBJ2-7; D may be TRBD1 (6 bases). CDR1 SGHRS and CDR2 YFSETQ come from the germline V gene. V lost 0 bases, J lost 2 bases, and 12 bases lay in between. This CDR3 region has 15 residues. In DNA form, the CDR3 reads TGCGCCAGCAGCTTGGTACAGGGTCACCCCTACGAGCAGTACTTC. Translation: CASSLVQGHPYEQYF.

This clone has a count of ten or more. This sequence joins TRBV28 and TRBJ2-1; D may be TRBD2 (5 bases). The germline V and J ends were trimmed by 5 bases and 8 bases, with 19 bases remaining between them. This CDR3 region has 15 residues. Germline lookup yields CDR1 MDHEN and CDR2 SYDVKM. The CDR3: CASSRSNGNSDEQFF. In nucleotides, the CDR3 is TGTGCCAGCAGTAGGTCTAACGGGAATTCGGATGAGCAGTTCTTC. Together with reference TRBV28 and TRBJ2-1, the CDR3 gives the full variable domain: DVKVTQSSRYLVKRTGEKVFLECVQDMDHENMFWYRQDPGLGLRLIYFSYDVKMKEKGDIPEGYSVSREKKERFSLILESASTNQTSMYLCASSRSNGNSDEQFFGPGTRLTVL.

This clone was detected ten times or more. The chain has TRBV7-2 and TRBJ1-2; perhaps TRBD1 as D (6 bases). The CDR3 is made up of 15 amino acids. Between the trimmed V and J ends, which lost 2 bases and 9 bases, there was a span of 19 bases. Germline V gives CDR1 SGHTA, CDR2 FQGNSA. The CDR3 is CASSLRVTDSTSYTF. The CDR3 DNA reads TGTGCCAGCAGCTTAAGGGTAACGGACAGTACGAGCTACACCTTC.

This clone was seen at least ten times. V and J are TRBV11-2 and TRBJ2-7; D is undetermined. The CDR3 covers 13 residues. The V gene lost 7 bases and the J gene lost 0 bases, with 10 bases spanning the gap. Germline V CDR1 and CDR2: SGHAT, FQNNGV. CDR3 DNA sequence: TGTGCCAGCAAAACGGCGAGCTCCTACGAGCAGTACTTC. As protein: CASKTASSYEQYF.

This clone came up many times. J is TRBJ2-1 and V is TRBV3-1, with 9 positions matching TRBD1. The CDR3 is made up of 12 amino acids. Germline CDR1 and CDR2: LGHDT and YNNKEL (reference sequence). V was clipped by 0 bases and J by 12 bases; unmatched bases: 0. The CDR3 DNA reads TGTGCCAGCAGCCAAGAGGACAGGGGGCAGTTCTTC. Residues: CASSQEDRGQFF.

This clone is medium-sized in the sample. The chain uses TRBV2 and TRBJ2-7; D gene uncertain. Germline V gene data show CDR1 as SNHLY and CDR2 as FYNNEI. Trimming took off 6 bases at V and 7 bases at J, with 10 bases between the two ends. The CDR3 runs to 11 residues. The CDR3 bases are TGTGCCAGCAGGCAGATCCGGGAGCAGTACTTC. Translating it yields CASRQIREQYF. Complete variable domain (other parts from reference TRBV2 and TRBJ2-7): EPEVTQTPSHQVTQMGQEVILRCVPISNHLYFYWYRQILGQKVEFLVSFYNNEISEKSEIFDDQFSVERPDGSNFTLKIRSTKLEDSAMYFCASRQIREQYFGPGTRLTVT.

This clone was seen just once. This chain links TRBV10-1 with TRBJ1-1; 8 bases fit TRBD1. Germline V gives CDR1 WNHNN, CDR2 SYGVQD (reference sequence). The CDR3 has 16 amino acids. V was clipped by 1 base and J by 1 base; unmatched bases: 5. The CDR3 DNA follows: TGCGCCAGCAGTGAGTATAGGACAGGGTCGAACACTGAAGCTTTCTTT. Amino acid sequence: CASSEYRTGSNTEAFF.

This clone was observed at least ten times. V is TRBV7-3 and J is TRBJ2-5; 7 nucleotides line up with TRBD1. The germline V gene encodes CDR1 SGHTA and CDR2 FQGTGA. Trimming cost V 4 bases and J 4 bases; bases outside gene matches: 9. The CDR3 totals 15 residues. The CDR3 DNA reads TGTGCCAGCAGCTCCCTAGGGGGCGAGGGAGAGACCCAGTACTTC. Translation: CASSSLGGEGETQYF.

This clone was detected many times. This chain joins TRBV19 and TRBJ1-5, with D uncertain. V shed 4 bases and J shed 8 bases, with 15 bases lying between them. The germline V gene has CDR1 LNHDA and CDR2 SQIVND (reference sequence). This CDR3 spans 14 amino acids. CDR3 nucleotide sequence: TGTGCCAGTAGTACCCCCCCACGGGAAGAGCCCCAGCATTTT. Residues: CASSTPPREEPQHF.

At least ten counts were recorded for this clone. This sequence joins TRBV10-2 and TRBJ1-2, with D perhaps TRBD1 (5 bases). The length of the CDR3 is 12 residues. The V gene lost 10 bases and the J gene lost 4 bases, with 13 bases spanning the gap. The germline V gene has CDR1 WSHSY and CDR2 SAAADI. The CDR3 region is CATSREGYGYTF. CDR3 in DNA: TGCGCCACATCCAGGGAGGGCTATGGCTACACCTTC.

The chain links TRBV24-1 to TRBJ1-5; unclear D gene. The CDR3 is made up of 10 amino acids. Trimming removed 10 bases from V and 7 bases from J, with 7 bases in between. Per the germline V gene, CDR1 is KGHDR and CDR2 is SFDVKD. The CDR3 sequence is CATSLQPQHF. The CDR3 nucleotides are TGTGCCACTAGTTTGCAGCCCCAGCATTTT.

The rearrangement uses TRBV20-1 and TRBJ2-1; maybe TRBD2 (6 bases). The V gene's germline CDR1 is DFQATT and CDR2 SNEGSKA (reference sequence). V gave up 5 bases and J gave up 4 bases, with 18 bases separating them. The CDR3 has 15 residues. CDR3 in DNA: TGCAGTGCTCCGGGTAGCGGTATGGGTTACAATGAGCAGTTCTTC. Translation: CSAPGSGMGYNEQFF.

V and J are TRBV5-1 and TRBJ2-2; 12 bases line up with TRBD2. V dropped 4 bases and J dropped 4; count of bases not matched to a gene: 2. This CDR3 spans 15 amino acids. Germline loops: CDR1 SGHRS, CDR2 YFSETQ. CDR3 in amino acids: CASSQTSGSTGELFF. CDR3 nucleotide sequence: TGCGCCAGCAGCCAGACTAGCGGGAGCACCGGGGAGCTGTTTTTT. Full variable domain (remainder filled in from reference TRBV5-1 and TRBJ2-2): KAGVTQTPRYLIKTRGQQVTLSCSPISGHRSVSWYQQTPGQGLQFLFEYFSETQRNKGNFPGRFSGRQFSNSRSEMNVSTLELGDSALYLCASSQTSGSTGELFFGEGSRLTVL.

In this sample, this clone turned up many times. The CDR3 sequence: CASSGRRTIYF. The CDR3, as DNA: TGTGCCAGCAGTGGCCGTCGCACCATATATTTT. The chain combines TRBV28 with TRBJ1-3; D is unclear. The CDR3 is 11 residues long. Germline values: CDR1 MDHEN, CDR2 SYDVKM. The V end lost 5 bases, the J end lost 9 bases, and 8 bases lay between the germline ends.

The chain couples TRBV15 to TRBJ1-3; D perhaps matches TRBD1 (5 bases). This CDR3 is built from 16 residues. V dropped 0 bases and J dropped 0 bases, with 9 bases sitting between them. CDR1 is LNHNV and CDR2 is YYDKDF in the germline V gene (reference sequence). CDR3 amino acids: CATSRDMTASGNTIYF. The CDR3 region has the DNA TGTGCCACCAGCAGAGACATGACAGCCTCTGGAAACACCATATATTTT.

The V and J genes are TRBV7-2 and TRBJ2-5; D perhaps matches TRBD2 (7 bases). In germline, CDR1 is SGHTA, CDR2 FQGNSA. This CDR3 is 19 amino acids long. Trimming left V 0 bases short and J 6 bases short, with 26 bases between. Here the CDR3 DNA reads TGTGCCAGCAGCTTAGCGAGATATGGGGGACAATGCGGGGGAAAGACCCAGTACTTC. Residues: CASSLARYGGQCGGKTQYF.

J is TRBJ2-7 and V is TRBV11-2; D remains unclear. V lost 3 bases and J 4 bases, leaving 13 bases between the germline ends. Germline CDR1 SGHAT, CDR2 FQNNGV. The CDR3 is 14 amino acids. CDR3 in amino acids: CASSFALSDYEQYF. The CDR3 DNA reads TGTGCCAGCAGCTTCGCTCTATCGGATTACGAGCAGTACTTC. Drawing the rest from reference TRBV11-2 and TRBJ2-7, the complete variable domain is EAGVAQSPRYKIIEKRQSVAFWCNPISGHATLYWYQQILGQGPKLLIQFQNNGVVDDSQLPKDRFSAERLKGVDSTLKIQPAKLEDSAVYLCASSFALSDYEQYFGPGTRLTVT.

Many counts were recorded for this clone. Other DNA sequences in the same sample also yield this CDR3. The gene calls are TRBV4-2 and TRBJ1-2; D is possibly TRBD1 (5 bases). Germline assignment: CDR1 LGHNA and CDR2 YNFKEQ. Trimming took off 0 bases at V and 4 bases at J, with 12 bases between the two ends. This CDR3 has 15 amino acids. CDR3 in DNA: TGTGCCAGCAGCCAAGACCTAGGGACCAGCTATGGCTACACCTTC. The encoded protein is CASSQDLGTSYGYTF.

This clone was recorded a few times. The V gene is TRBV7-2, the J gene TRBJ2-5; D perhaps matches TRBD2 (6 bases). The CDR3 extends over 12 amino acids. The V end was cut by 2 bases, the J end by 5 bases, with 6 bases between. Germline V gives CDR1 SGHTA, CDR2 FQGNSA. The DNA of the CDR3 is TGTGCCAGCAGCTTACGGGGGGAGACCCAGTACTTC. The encoded protein is CASSLRGETQYF.

This clone occurred many times. A read error may be the cause here, since a much bigger clone is one base away. This CDR3 is also generated by other DNA sequences in the sample. The rearrangement uses TRBV20-1 and TRBJ2-1; D could derive from TRBD1 or TRBD2 (5 bases each). Germline CDR1 and CDR2: DFQATT and SNEGSKA (reference sequence). The CDR3 is made up of 14 amino acids. CDR3 DNA sequence: TGTAGTGCTAGAGGGGTGGGAATGGGGAATGAGCAGTTCTTC. It translates to CSARGVGMGNEQFF.

This clone was observed a single time. In this CDR3 the conserved last residue, phenylalanine or tryptophan, is missing, so a read error is likely. The chain is built from TRBV6-1 and TRBJ1-1; D gene ambiguous. CDR1 and CDR2 from the germline V gene are MNHNS and SASEGT. There are 11 residues in the CDR3. In nucleotides, the CDR3 is TGTGCAAGCTTAAAGAACACTGAAGCTTTCTTG. Its translation is CASLKNTEAFL.

The genes are TRBV20-1 and TRBJ1-5, with a weak D call TRBD1 (5 bases). The length of the CDR3 is 13 residues. The germline V gene has CDR1 DFQATT and CDR2 SNEGSKA (reference sequence). V was pared by 5 bases and J by 4 bases, with 12 bases between. The CDR3 DNA reads as TGCAGTGCTTGGCCGGGACCAAATCAGCCCCAGCATTTT. It codes for CSAWPGPNQPQHF.

This clone has at least ten counts. The chain couples TRBV6-4 to TRBJ2-1; TRBD2 matches 10 bases. The CDR3 runs 14 residues. CDR1 MRHNA and CDR2 SNTAGT come from the germline V gene. Trimming at V came to 3 bases and at J to 8 bases, leaving 4 bases not matched to a gene. CDR3 protein: CASSENSGGHEQFF. DNA for the CDR3: TGTGCCAGCAGTGAGAATAGCGGGGGGCATGAGCAGTTCTTC.

Ten or more counts support this clone. The rearrangement uses TRBV19 and TRBJ2-7; D not resolved. This CDR3 is 15 amino acids long. Germline loops: CDR1 LNHDA, CDR2 SQIVND (reference sequence). V shed 6 bases and J shed 2 bases, with 17 bases lying between them. The CDR3 is CASRKFQDLTYEQYF. The DNA for the CDR3 is TGTGCCAGTAGGAAATTCCAGGATCTAACCTACGAGCAGTACTTC.

Turning to this clone: This CDR3 fails to terminate in the conserved phenylalanine or tryptophan, so it likely reflects a read error. The DNA is omitted, as the CDR3 cannot be located on it reliably, and the CDR3 follows TCRdb's listing. The V and J genes are TRBV4-3 and TRBJ1-1. With termini counted, the CDR3 has 14 amino acids. Germline lookup yields CDR1 LGHNA and CDR2 YSLEER. The CDR3 reads CASSQPSLNTEALV.